This T cell receptor beta chain was captured by sequencing in a study of control samples from healthy donors and cancer patients. The CDR3 loop spans 14 amino acids. Germline V CDR1 and CDR2: SGHTA, FQGNSA. The V end lost 4 bases, the J end lost 6 bases, and 13 bases lay between the germline ends. Some clones are missing from TCRdb's copy, which holds only in-frame ones; the method was immunoSEQ multiplex PCR. The sample consists of 350,000 to 450,000 clones, around 90% of them appearing once. The source is a man aged 40-49 years with head and neck cancer. Sequenced input: PBMCs. The chain combines TRBV7-2 with TRBJ1-5; D not resolved. CDR3 sequence (DNA): TGTGCCAGCAGCTCCGGGCCCTTCGGTCAGCCCCAGCATTTT. Encoded protein: CASSSGPFGQPQHF.